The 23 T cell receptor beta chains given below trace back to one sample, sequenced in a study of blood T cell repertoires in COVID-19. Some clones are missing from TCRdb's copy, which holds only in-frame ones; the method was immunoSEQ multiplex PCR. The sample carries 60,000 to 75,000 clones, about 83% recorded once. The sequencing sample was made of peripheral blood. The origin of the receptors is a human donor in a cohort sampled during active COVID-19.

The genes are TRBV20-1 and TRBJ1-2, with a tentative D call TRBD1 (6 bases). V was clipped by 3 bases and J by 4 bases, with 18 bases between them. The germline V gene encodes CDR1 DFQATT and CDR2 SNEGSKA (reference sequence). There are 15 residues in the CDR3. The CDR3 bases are TGCAGTGCTAGTTTTCGCCCGGGCAGGGGCTATGGCTACACCTTC. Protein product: CSASFRPGRGYGYTF.

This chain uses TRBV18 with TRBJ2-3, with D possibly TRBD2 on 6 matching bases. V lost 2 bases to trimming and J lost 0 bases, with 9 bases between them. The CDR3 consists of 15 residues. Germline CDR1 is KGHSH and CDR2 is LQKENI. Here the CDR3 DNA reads TGTGCCAGCTCACCAGCCCTAGCGAGCACAGATACGCAGTATTTT. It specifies CASSPALASTDTQYF. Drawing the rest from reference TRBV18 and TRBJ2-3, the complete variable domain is NAGVMQNPRHLVRRRGQEARLRCSPMKGHSHVYWYRQLPEEGLKFMVYLQKENIIDESGMPKERFSAEFPKEGPSILRIQQVVRGDSAAYFCASSPALASTDTQYFGPGTRLTVL.

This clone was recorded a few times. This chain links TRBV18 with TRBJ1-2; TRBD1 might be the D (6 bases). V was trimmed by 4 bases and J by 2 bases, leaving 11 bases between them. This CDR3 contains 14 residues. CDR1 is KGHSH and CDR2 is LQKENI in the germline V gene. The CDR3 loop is CASSRGQGNYGYTF. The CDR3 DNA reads TGTGCCAGCTCACGGGGGCAGGGAAACTATGGCTACACCTTC.

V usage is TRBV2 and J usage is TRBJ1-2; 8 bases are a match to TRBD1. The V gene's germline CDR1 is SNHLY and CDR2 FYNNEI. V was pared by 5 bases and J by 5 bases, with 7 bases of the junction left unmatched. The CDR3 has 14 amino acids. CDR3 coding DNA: TGTGCCAGCAGTCCAACTCGACAGGGGTATGGCTACACCTTC. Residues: CASSPTRQGYGYTF.

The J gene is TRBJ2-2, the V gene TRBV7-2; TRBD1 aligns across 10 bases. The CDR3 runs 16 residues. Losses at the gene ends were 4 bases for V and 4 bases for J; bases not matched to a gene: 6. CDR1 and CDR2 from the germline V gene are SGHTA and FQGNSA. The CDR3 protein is CASSSGTGVFTGELFF. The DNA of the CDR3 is TGTGCCAGCAGCTCCGGGACAGGGGTTTTCACCGGGGAGCTGTTTTTT.

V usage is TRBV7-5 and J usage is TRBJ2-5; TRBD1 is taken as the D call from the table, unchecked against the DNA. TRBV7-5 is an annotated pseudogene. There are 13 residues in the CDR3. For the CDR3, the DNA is TGTGCCAGAAGGATGGACAGGGAAGAGACCCAGTACTTC. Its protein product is CARRMDREETQYF.

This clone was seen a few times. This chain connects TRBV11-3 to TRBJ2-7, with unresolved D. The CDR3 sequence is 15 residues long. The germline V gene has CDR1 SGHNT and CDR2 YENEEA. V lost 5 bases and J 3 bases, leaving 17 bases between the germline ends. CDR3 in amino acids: CASSPSQASNYEQYF. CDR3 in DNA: TGTGCCAGCAGCCCGTCCCAGGCTTCAAACTACGAGCAGTACTTC.

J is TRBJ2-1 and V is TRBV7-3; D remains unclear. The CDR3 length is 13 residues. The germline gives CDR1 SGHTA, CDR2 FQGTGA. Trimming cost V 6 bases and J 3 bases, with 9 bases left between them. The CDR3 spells CASRPPGYNEQFF. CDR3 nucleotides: TGTGCCAGCAGGCCTCCGGGCTACAATGAGCAGTTCTTC.

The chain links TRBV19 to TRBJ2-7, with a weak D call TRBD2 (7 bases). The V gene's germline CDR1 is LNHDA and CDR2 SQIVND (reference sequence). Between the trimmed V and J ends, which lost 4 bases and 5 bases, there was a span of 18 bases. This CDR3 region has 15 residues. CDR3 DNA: TGTGCCAGTAGTAGGGCGGGGGCCCATCCCCACGAGCAGTACTTC. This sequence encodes CASSRAGAHPHEQYF.

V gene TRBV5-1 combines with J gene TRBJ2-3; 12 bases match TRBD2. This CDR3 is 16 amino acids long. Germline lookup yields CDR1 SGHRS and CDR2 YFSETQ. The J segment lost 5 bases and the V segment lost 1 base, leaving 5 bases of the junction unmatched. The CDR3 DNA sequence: TGCGCCAGCAGCTTGTCTAGCGGGGGGGCGATAGATACGCAGTATTTT. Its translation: CASSLSSGGAIDTQYF.

The CDR3 spells CASSIAGTAIDSNQPQHF. The CDR3 coding sequence is TGTGCCAGTAGTATAGCAGGGACAGCAATAGATAGCAATCAGCCCCAGCATTTT. The J gene is TRBJ1-5, the V gene TRBV19; TRBD1 aligns across 7 bases. Germline CDR1 LNHDA, CDR2 SQIVND (reference sequence). V shed 1 base and J 0 bases; nucleotides not matched to a gene: 9. CDR3 size: 18 residues.

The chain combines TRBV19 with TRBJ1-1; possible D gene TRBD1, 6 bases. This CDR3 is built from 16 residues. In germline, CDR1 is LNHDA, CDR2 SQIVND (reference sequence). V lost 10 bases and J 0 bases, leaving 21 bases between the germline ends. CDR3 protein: CAISQGASSMNTEAFF. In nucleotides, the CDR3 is TGTGCCATATCACAGGGTGCGTCATCCATGAACACTGAAGCTTTCTTT.

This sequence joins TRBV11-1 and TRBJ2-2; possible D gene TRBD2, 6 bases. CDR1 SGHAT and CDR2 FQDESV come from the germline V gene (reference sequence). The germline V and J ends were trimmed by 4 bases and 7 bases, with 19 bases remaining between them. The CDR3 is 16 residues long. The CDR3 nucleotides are TGTGCCAGCAGCTCCGGACTATCTTTTCGTGGCGGGGAGCTGTTTTTT. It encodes CASSSGLSFRGGELFF.

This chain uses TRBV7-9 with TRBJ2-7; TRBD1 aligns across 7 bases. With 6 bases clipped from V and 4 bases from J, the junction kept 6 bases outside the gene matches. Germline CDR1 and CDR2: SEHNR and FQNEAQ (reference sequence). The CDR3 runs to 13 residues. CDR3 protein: CASRGDRLYEQYF. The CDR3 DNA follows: TGTGCCAGCAGGGGGGACAGACTGTACGAGCAGTACTTC. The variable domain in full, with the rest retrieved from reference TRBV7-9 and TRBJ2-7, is DTGVSQNPRHKITKRGQNVTFRCDPISEHNRLYWYRQTLGQGPEFLTYFQNEAQLEKSRLLSDRFSAERPKGSFSTLEIQRTEQGDSAMYLCASRGDRLYEQYFGPGTRLTVT.

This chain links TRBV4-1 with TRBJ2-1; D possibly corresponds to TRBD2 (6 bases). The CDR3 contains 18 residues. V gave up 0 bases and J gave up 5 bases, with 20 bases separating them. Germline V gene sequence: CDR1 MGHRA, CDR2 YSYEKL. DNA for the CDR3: TGCGCCAGCAGCCAAGATGGGGGGTTGACCGCAACTAACAATGAGCAGTTCTTC. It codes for CASSQDGGLTATNNEQFF.

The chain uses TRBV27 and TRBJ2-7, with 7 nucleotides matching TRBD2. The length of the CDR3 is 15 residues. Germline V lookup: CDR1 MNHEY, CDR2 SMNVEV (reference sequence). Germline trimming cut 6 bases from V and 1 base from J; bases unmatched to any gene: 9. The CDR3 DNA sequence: TGTGCCAGCAGCCGGGGGGACTACCTATCCTACGAGCAGTACTTC. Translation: CASSRGDYLSYEQYF.

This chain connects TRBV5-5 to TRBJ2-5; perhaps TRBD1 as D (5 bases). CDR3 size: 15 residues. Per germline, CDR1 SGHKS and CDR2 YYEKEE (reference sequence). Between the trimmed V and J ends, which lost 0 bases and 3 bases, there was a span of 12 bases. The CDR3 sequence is CASSLVGRAEETQYF. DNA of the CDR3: TGTGCCAGCAGCTTGGTGGGCAGGGCCGAAGAGACCCAGTACTTC.

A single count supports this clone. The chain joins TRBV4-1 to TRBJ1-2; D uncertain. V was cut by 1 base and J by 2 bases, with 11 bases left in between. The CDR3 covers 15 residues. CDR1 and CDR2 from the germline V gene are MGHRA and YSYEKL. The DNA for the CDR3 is TGCGCCAGCAGCCAAGGGGGAACGGGGAACTATGGCTACACCTTC. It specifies CASSQGGTGNYGYTF.

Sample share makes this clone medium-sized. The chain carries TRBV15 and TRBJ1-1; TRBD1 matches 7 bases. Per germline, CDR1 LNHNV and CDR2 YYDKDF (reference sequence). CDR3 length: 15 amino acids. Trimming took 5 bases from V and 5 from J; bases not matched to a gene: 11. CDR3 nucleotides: TGTGCCACCAGCGCCATCTCCGGGACAGAGACTGAAGCTTTCTTT. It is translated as CATSAISGTETEAFF.

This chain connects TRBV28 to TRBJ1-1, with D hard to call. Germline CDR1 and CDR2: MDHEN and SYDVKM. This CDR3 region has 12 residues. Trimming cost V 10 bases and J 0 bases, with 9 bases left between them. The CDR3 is CATVGMNTEAFF. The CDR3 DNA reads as TGTGCCACCGTCGGGATGAACACTGAAGCTTTCTTT.

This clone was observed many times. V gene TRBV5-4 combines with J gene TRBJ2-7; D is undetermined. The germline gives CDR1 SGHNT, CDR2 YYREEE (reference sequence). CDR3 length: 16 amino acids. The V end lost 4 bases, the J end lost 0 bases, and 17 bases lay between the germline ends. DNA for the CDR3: TGTGCCAGCAGCACGCGCGTACCCCTAAGCTCCTACGAGCAGTACTTC. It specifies CASSTRVPLSSYEQYF.

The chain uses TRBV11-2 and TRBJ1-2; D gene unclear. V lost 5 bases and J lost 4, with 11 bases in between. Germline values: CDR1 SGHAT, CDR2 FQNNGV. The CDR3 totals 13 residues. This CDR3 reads CASSKEASYGYTF. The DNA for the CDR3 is TGTGCCAGCAGCAAGGAGGCGTCCTATGGCTACACCTTC. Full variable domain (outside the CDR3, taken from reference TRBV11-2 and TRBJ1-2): EAGVAQSPRYKIIEKRQSVAFWCNPISGHATLYWYQQILGQGPKLLIQFQNNGVVDDSQLPKDRFSAERLKGVDSTLKIQPAKLEDSAVYLCASSKEASYGYTFGSGTRLTVV.

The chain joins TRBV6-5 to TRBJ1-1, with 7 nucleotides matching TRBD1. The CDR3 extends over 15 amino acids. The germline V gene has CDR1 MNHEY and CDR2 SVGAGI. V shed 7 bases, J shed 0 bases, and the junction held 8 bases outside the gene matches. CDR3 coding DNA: TGTGCCAGCACCCGGACAGGCTCTATGAACACTGAAGCTTTCTTT. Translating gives CASTRTGSMNTEAFF.